This TCR beta chain was found in a study of CD8 T cells in Susac syndrome. Sequencing of TCR beta was carried out in blood CD8+ and CD4+ T cells. The multiple sclerosis controls comprised treatment-naive patients whose relapsing-remitting disease was stable or active. Random hexamers were used to reverse transcribe the RNA input (roughly 0.5 to 1 ug). TCRdb reprocessed the immunoSEQ multiplex PCR reads with MiXCR, giving one entry per CDR3 protein. This table has 150,000 to 180,000 distinct CDR3 sequences, about 95% appearing once. The specimen was CD8+ T cells from PBMCs. The clonotype was recovered from a human donor with multiple sclerosis.

CDR3 coding DNA: TGTGCCTGGGGTACTAGCGGCCTCTACAATGAGCAGTTCTTC. Amino acids: CAWGTSGLYNEQFF. J is TRBJ2-1 and V is TRBV30; 8 positions agree with TRBD2. After removal of 5 bases from V and 3 bases from J, the junction contained 6 bases not matched to a gene. The CDR3 extends over 14 amino acids. Germline CDR1 reads GTSNPN; CDR2 reads SVGIG (reference sequence). Supplemented by reference TRBV30 and TRBJ2-1, the full variable domain reads SQTIHQWPATLVQPVGSPLSLECTVEGTSNPNLYWYRQAAGRGLQLLFYSVGIGQISSEVPQNLSASRPQDRQFILSSKKLLLSDSGFYLCAWGTSGLYNEQFFGPGTRLTVL.